A selection of T cell receptor beta chains follows, all from one sample in a study of T cell responses to AZD1222 COVID-19 vaccine. Assay used: immunoSEQ multiplex PCR; TCRdb lists only in-frame clones, some missing. The sample lists approximately 120,000 clones, roughly 93% occurring once. The sequenced sample was peripheral blood, obtained on day 0 of AZD1222 vaccination. These receptors were taken from an adult in good health. The CDR3 runs from the conserved cysteine through the conserved F or W. Each record gives: V gene, clone size, CDR3 protein. Rows give clone size only sometimes, using once, few, many, or a class for an expanded clone.

V gene: TRBV2; clone size: NA; CDR3 protein: CASRSELEPEQYF
V gene: TRBV29-1; clone size: NA; CDR3 protein: CSVVGGQALTEAFF
V gene: TRBV28; clone size: NA; CDR3 protein: CASWGGQGKSNYGYTF
V gene: TRBV6-2/TRBV6-3; clone size: NA; CDR3 protein: CASSYSSEGTRGNTIYF
V gene: TRBV30; clone size: once; CDR3 protein: CAWGLGPLYNEQFF
V gene: TRBV11-2; clone size: once; CDR3 protein: CASSSGYEQYF
V gene: TRBV28; clone size: NA; CDR3 protein: CASSLRRFEAFF
V gene: TRBV9; clone size: NA; CDR3 protein: CASSVDGADSPLHF
V gene: TRBV7-9; clone size: NA; CDR3 protein: CASSSPGTHNSPLHF
V gene: TRBV19; clone size: NA; CDR3 protein: CASSTRSRGYGYTF
V gene: TRBV3-1/TRBV3-2; clone size: NA; CDR3 protein: CATRQETQYF
V gene: TRBV12-3/TRBV12-4; clone size: NA; CDR3 protein: CASSSHNYGYTF
V gene: TRBV27; clone size: NA; CDR3 protein: CASSLRGRGTNEQFF
V gene: TRBV25-1; clone size: NA; CDR3 protein: CASSEYSGGQPQHF
V gene: TRBV2; clone size: once; CDR3 protein: CASSGVQGGNQPQHF
V gene: TRBV7-9; clone size: NA; CDR3 protein: CASSLEVAKNIQYF
V gene: TRBV6-5; clone size: NA; CDR3 protein: CASSSARSYGYTF
V gene: TRBV5-6; clone size: NA; CDR3 protein: CASSRQGITIYF
V gene: TRBV5-1; clone size: NA; CDR3 protein: CASSLADLSHEQYF
V gene: TRBV5-8; clone size: NA; CDR3 protein: CASSLEKQGNYGYTF